This T cell receptor (beta chain) derives from a study of cytomegalovirus exposure and HLA in healthy donors. The PCR was carried out with 60 Vbeta primers and 13 Jbeta primers. Sequencing used immunoSEQ multiplex PCR; TCRdb keeps in-frame clones, though not all of them. The data contain approximately 200,000 clones, around 83% of them seen just once; the ten biggest clones take up 6.5%. This CDR3 is 14 amino acids long. The sample consisted of PBMCs. This rearrangement joins TRBV21-1 to TRBJ2-7; TRBD1 is the table's D call and was not checked against the DNA. TRBV21-1 is classified as a pseudogene. This clonotype originated in a woman aged 45-60 years in good health and CMV-seropositive. Here the CDR3 reads CASSKTGFSYEQYF. DNA of the CDR3: TGTGCCAGCAGCAAGACAGGGTTCTCCTACGAGCAGTACTTC.